This T cell receptor (beta chain) comes out of a study of brain T cells in children with intractable seizures. The germline V gene has CDR1 SGHKS and CDR2 YYEKEE (reference sequence). CDR3 size: 14 residues. The V gene lost 1 base and the J gene lost 6 bases, with 14 bases spanning the gap. This clone was counted only a few times. Time point reported: blood from clinic visit 5 months post-surgery; TSC patient then seizure free. Data came from immunoSEQ multiplex PCR; TCRdb stores just in-frame clones and leaves some out. The table lists around 340,000 clones, approximately 93% of them singletons, with roughly 5.8% in the top ten.

This chain joins TRBV5-5 and TRBJ2-7, with D uncertain. This specimen consisted of peripheral blood, obtained less than 6 months after surgery. This receptor was identified in a boy less than two years old with tuberous sclerosis and intractable seizures. CDR3 DNA: TGTGCCAGCAGCTTGCTCGCCCAAAGCTCCGAGCAGTACTTC. Residues: CASSLLAQSSEQYF. The full variable domain, in which reference TRBV5-5 and TRBJ2-7 provide the parts outside the CDR3, is DAGVTQSPTHLIKTRGQQVTLRCSPISGHKSVSWYQQVLGQGPQFIFQYYEKEERGRGNFPDRFSARQFPNYSSELNVNALLLGDSALYLCASSLLAQSSEQYFGPGTRLTVT.